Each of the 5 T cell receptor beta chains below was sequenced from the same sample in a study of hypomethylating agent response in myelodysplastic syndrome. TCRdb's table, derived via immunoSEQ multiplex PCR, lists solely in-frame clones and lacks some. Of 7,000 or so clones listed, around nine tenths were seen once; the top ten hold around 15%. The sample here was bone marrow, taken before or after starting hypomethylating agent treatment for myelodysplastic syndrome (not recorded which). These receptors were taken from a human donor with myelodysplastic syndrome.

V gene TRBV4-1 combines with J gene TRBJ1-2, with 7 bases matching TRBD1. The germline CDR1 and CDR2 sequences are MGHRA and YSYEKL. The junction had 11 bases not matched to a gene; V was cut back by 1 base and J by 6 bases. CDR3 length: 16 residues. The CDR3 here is CASSQGTGGFLHGYTF. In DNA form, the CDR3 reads TGCGCCAGCAGCCAAGGGACAGGCGGGTTTCTTCATGGCTACACCTTC.

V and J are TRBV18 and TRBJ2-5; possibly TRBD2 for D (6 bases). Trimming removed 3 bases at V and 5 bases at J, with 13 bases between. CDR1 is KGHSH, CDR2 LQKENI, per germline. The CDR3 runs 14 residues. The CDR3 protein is CASSPEGLGETQYF. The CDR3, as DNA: TGTGCCAGCTCACCGGAGGGCTTGGGGGAGACCCAGTACTTC. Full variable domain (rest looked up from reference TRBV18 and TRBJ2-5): NAGVMQNPRHLVRRRGQEARLRCSPMKGHSHVYWYRQLPEEGLKFMVYLQKENIIDESGMPKERFSAEFPKEGPSILRIQQVVRGDSAAYFCASSPEGLGETQYFGPGTRLLVL.

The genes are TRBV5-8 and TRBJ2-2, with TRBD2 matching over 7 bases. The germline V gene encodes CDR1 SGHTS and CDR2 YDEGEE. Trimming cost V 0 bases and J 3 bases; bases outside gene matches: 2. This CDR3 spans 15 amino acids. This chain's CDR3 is CASSLVRGDTGELFF. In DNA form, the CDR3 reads TGTGCCAGCAGCTTGGTCCGGGGGGACACCGGGGAGCTGTTTTTT.

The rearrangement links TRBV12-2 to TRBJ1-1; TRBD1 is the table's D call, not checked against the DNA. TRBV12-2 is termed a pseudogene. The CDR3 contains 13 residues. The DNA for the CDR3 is TGTGCAAGTCGCCCTGCAGGGGGGACTGAAGCTTTCTTT. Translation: CASRPAGGTEAFF.

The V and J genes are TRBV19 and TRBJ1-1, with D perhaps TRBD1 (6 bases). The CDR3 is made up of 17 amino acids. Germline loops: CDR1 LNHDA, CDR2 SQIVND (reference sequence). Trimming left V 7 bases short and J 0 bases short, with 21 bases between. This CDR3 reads CASTEGGAVRLNTEAFF. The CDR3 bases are TGTGCCAGTACGGAGGGGGGGGCGGTGAGACTGAACACTGAAGCTTTCTTT.